Below, 31 T cell receptor beta chains from the same sample are listed, as sequenced in a study of T cell responses to AZD1222 COVID-19 vaccine. Measured with immunoSEQ multiplex PCR; TCRdb has only the in-frame clones, and not every one. The sample shows tens of thousands of clones, 75% to 95% of them seen only once. The source was peripheral blood, collected 28 days after the second AZD1222 dose. These receptors were obtained from an adult who received the AZD1222 COVID-19 vaccine.

The chain recombines TRBV11-1 with TRBJ1-1, with D uncertain. Deletions cut 1 base from V and 7 bases from J, with 10 bases between. The CDR3 is 13 amino acids. The germline V gene encodes CDR1 SGHAT and CDR2 FQDESV (reference sequence). CDR3 sequence reads: CASSLGPLFEAFF. CDR3 DNA sequence: TGTGCCAGCAGCTTAGGCCCCCTATTTGAAGCTTTCTTT.

The chain couples TRBV7-3 to TRBJ1-6; 8 nucleotides match TRBD1. V shed 3 bases, J shed 1 base, and the junction held 5 bases outside the gene matches. This CDR3 comprises 17 residues. The germline V gene encodes CDR1 SGHTA and CDR2 FQGTGA. CDR3 sequence: CASSFRDRSSYNSPLHF. DNA for the CDR3: TGTGCCAGCAGCTTCCGGGACAGGAGTTCCTATAATTCACCCCTCCACTTT.

The CDR3 protein is CASSTLASRTGELFF. The CDR3 nucleotides are TGTGCCAGCTCAACGCTGGCTAGTAGGACCGGGGAGCTGTTTTTT. V usage is TRBV6-5 and J usage is TRBJ2-2; D remains ambiguous. Trimming took off 8 bases at V and 5 bases at J, with 18 bases between the two ends. There are 15 residues in the CDR3. Germline CDR1 MNHEY, CDR2 SVGAGI.

This rearrangement joins TRBV11-2 to TRBJ2-2; TRBD2 agrees at 12 bases. V shed 5 bases, J shed 3 bases, and the junction held 4 bases outside the gene matches. CDR1 and CDR2 from the germline V gene are SGHAT and FQNNGV. The CDR3 has 16 amino acids. CDR3 amino acids: CASSPGLAGHTGELFF. The CDR3 coding sequence is TGTGCCAGCAGCCCTGGACTAGCGGGACACACCGGGGAGCTGTTTTTT.

The chain is built from TRBV29-1 and TRBJ2-7, with D perhaps TRBD1 (5 bases). Looked up from germline, CDR1 is SQVTM and CDR2 is ANQGSEA. The CDR3 consists of 19 residues. Trimming took 3 bases from V and 2 from J, leaving 29 bases between them. CDR3 in DNA: TGCAGCGTTGAGCTTAGGACCCATGAAGGTAGGGGTAGCCCCTACGAGCAGTACTTC. Amino acid sequence: CSVELRTHEGRGSPYEQYF.

The chain links TRBV21-1 to TRBJ1-5; the table's D gene call, TRBD1, was not cross checked with the DNA. TRBV21-1 is a listed pseudogene. The CDR3 is 15 amino acids. The CDR3 DNA reads as TGTGCCAGCAGCGGGGGCCGGTGGGGGAATCAGCCCCAGCATTTT. This gives the protein CASSGGRWGNQPQHF.

This chain uses TRBV5-6 with TRBJ2-7; D not certain. Germline V lookup: CDR1 SGHDT, CDR2 YYEEEE. The CDR3 runs to 14 residues. Trimming took off 5 bases at V and 3 bases at J, with 15 bases between the two ends. The DNA for the CDR3 is TGTGCCAGCAGTTTTGGGCACGGCAACTACGAGCAGTACTTC. As protein: CASSFGHGNYEQYF.

The V gene is TRBV4-3, the J gene TRBJ2-1; 8 positions agree with TRBD2. The CDR3 spans 15 residues. Germline V gene sequence: CDR1 LGHNA, CDR2 YSLEER. Unmatched junction bases numbered 7, after V lost 4 bases and J lost 5 bases. Here the CDR3 reads CASSPAGGLHNEQFF. The CDR3 region has the DNA TGCGCCAGCAGCCCCGCGGGAGGCCTTCACAATGAGCAGTTCTTC.

The V and J genes are TRBV2 and TRBJ2-1; a possible D gene is TRBD2 (5 bases). The CDR3 runs to 13 residues. The V gene lost 2 bases and the J gene lost 9 bases, with 11 bases spanning the gap. Germline V CDR1 and CDR2: SNHLY, FYNNEI. CDR3 sequence reads: CASSELAYGEQFF. The CDR3 region has the DNA TGTGCCAGCAGTGAACTAGCCTACGGTGAGCAGTTCTTC.

The chain couples TRBV5-1 to TRBJ2-1; TRBD2 agrees at 8 bases. This CDR3 is 16 amino acids long. V lost 0 bases to trimming and J lost 2 bases; unmatched junction nucleotides: 4. Germline CDR1 SGHRS, CDR2 YFSETQ. CDR3 protein: CASSLGGAGAYNEQFF. The CDR3 nucleotides are TGCGCCAGCAGCTTGGGTGGAGCGGGAGCCTACAATGAGCAGTTCTTC.

The V gene is TRBV27, the J gene TRBJ1-6; 7 positions match TRBD1. This CDR3 contains 14 residues. Trimming took 4 bases from V and 8 from J; bases not matched to a gene: 5. Germline V gene sequence: CDR1 MNHEY, CDR2 SMNVEV (reference sequence). CDR3 nucleotides: TGTGCCAGCAGTTCGGGCAGGGGGGATTCACCCCTCCACTTT. Protein product: CASSSGRGDSPLHF.

The genes are TRBV28 and TRBJ1-5; TRBD1 agrees at 7 bases. Trimming at V came to 5 bases and at J to 6 bases, leaving 7 bases not matched to a gene. The CDR3 consists of 14 residues. Germline CDR1 and CDR2: MDHEN and SYDVKM. The CDR3 DNA is TGTGCCAGCAGTCTGCGACAGGGCACTCAGCCCCAGCATTTT. It yields the protein CASSLRQGTQPQHF.

The rearrangement joins TRBV7-9 to TRBJ2-2; D call uncertain. Germline CDR1 SEHNR, CDR2 FQNEAQ (reference sequence). This CDR3 is 17 amino acids long. The V end was cut by 5 bases, the J end by 0 bases, with 16 bases between. The CDR3: CASSPNPSPANTGELFF. CDR3 sequence (DNA): TGTGCCAGCAGCCCGAACCCCAGCCCCGCGAACACCGGGGAGCTGTTTTTT.

V is TRBV19 and J is TRBJ2-4; D is perhaps TRBD2 (5 bases). This CDR3 has 15 amino acids. Germline CDR1 is LNHDA and CDR2 is SQIVND (reference sequence). With 3 bases removed from V and 5 bases from J, the gap between germline ends came to 14 bases. CDR3 loop: CASSIKGDTENIQYF. The CDR3 DNA sequence: TGTGCCAGTAGTATCAAGGGAGACACTGAAAACATTCAGTACTTC.

The genes are TRBV28 and TRBJ2-7, with D possibly matching TRBD1 (6 bases). CDR3 length: 14 residues. Between the trimmed V and J ends, which lost 3 bases and 5 bases, there was a span of 14 bases. Per germline, CDR1 MDHEN and CDR2 SYDVKM. CDR3 region: CASSFRQGFDEQYF. In DNA, the CDR3 is TGTGCCAGCAGTTTCCGGCAGGGGTTCGACGAGCAGTACTTC.

The gene calls are TRBV11-2 and TRBJ2-1, with 11 positions matching TRBD2. With V trimmed by 4 bases and J by 5 bases, 4 bases remained unmatched. Looked up from germline, CDR1 is SGHAT and CDR2 is FQNNGV. The CDR3 is 15 residues long. The CDR3 region is CASSSQGLADNEQFF. In DNA form, the CDR3 reads TGTGCCAGCAGCTCCCAGGGACTAGCGGACAATGAGCAGTTCTTC.

The chain employs TRBV19 and TRBJ1-5; D not resolved. Per the germline V gene, CDR1 is LNHDA and CDR2 is SQIVND (reference sequence). The CDR3 runs 14 residues. Trimming left V 4 bases short and J 0 bases short, with 7 bases between. CDR3 amino acids: CASSSRDSNQPQHF. DNA of the CDR3: TGTGCCAGTAGTAGCCGGGATAGCAATCAGCCCCAGCATTTT.

The chain employs TRBV14 and TRBJ2-6, with D unclear. The ends were cut back, 4 bases at V and 4 bases at J, with 20 bases in the middle. This CDR3 is 18 amino acids long. CDR1 and CDR2 from the germline V gene are SGHDN and FVKESK. CDR3: CASSPGPGLRMGANVLTF. In nucleotides, the CDR3 is TGTGCCAGCAGCCCAGGACCGGGCCTACGGATGGGGGCCAACGTCCTGACTTTC. Filled out from reference TRBV14 and TRBJ2-6, the complete variable domain reads EAGVTQFPSHSVIEKGQTVTLRCDPISGHDNLYWYRRVMGKEIKFLLHFVKESKQDESGMPNNRFLAERTGGTYSTLKVQPAELEDSGVYFCASSPGPGLRMGANVLTFGAGSRLTVL.

The gene calls are TRBV7-9 and TRBJ2-7; a weak D match, TRBD1 (6 bases). Germline assignment: CDR1 SEHNR and CDR2 FQNEAQ (reference sequence). V lost 0 bases and J lost 7, with 13 bases in between. The CDR3 is 14 amino acids. The CDR3 DNA sequence: TGTGCCAGCAGCTTAGCGGGGGCTAGCCGGGAGCAGTACTTC. It translates to CASSLAGASREQYF.

J is TRBJ1-1 and V is TRBV10-3, with D perhaps TRBD1 (5 bases). With 6 bases removed from V and 3 bases from J, the gap between germline ends came to 17 bases. Looked up from germline, CDR1 is ENHRY and CDR2 is SYGVKD. The CDR3 runs to 15 residues. This CDR3 reads CAIRPGPARDTEAFF. Here the CDR3 DNA reads TGTGCCATCAGACCGGGACCGGCTAGGGACACTGAAGCTTTCTTT.

The CDR3 DNA is TGTGCCAGCAGCTTAGGGCCCCTCACTGAAGCTTTCTTT. This encodes CASSLGPLTEAFF. The chain is built from TRBV7-2 and TRBJ1-1; D is ambiguous. The V gene lost 1 base and the J gene lost 4 bases, with 7 bases spanning the gap. The CDR3 is 13 residues long. The germline gives CDR1 SGHTA, CDR2 FQGNSA.

This clone was seen once. The chain recombines TRBV6-2 or TRBV6-3 with TRBJ1-5, with 11 bases identical to TRBD1. V gave up 6 bases and J gave up 3 bases; unmatched junction bases: 19. The CDR3 runs to 20 residues. Germline V gene data show CDR1 as MNHEY and CDR2 as SVGEGT. The CDR3 DNA is TGTGCCAGCAGCTGGTTCCCCGGGACAGGGGGTTTTAGAGACAATCAGCCCCAGCATTTT. This encodes CASSWFPGTGGFRDNQPQHF.

The chain couples TRBV5-4 to TRBJ2-5, with D perhaps matching TRBD1 (6 bases). Trimming cost V 4 bases and J 1 base, with 14 bases left between them. Germline V CDR1 and CDR2: SGHNT, YYREEE (reference sequence). The length of the CDR3 is 15 residues. The CDR3 here is CASSEKTGAQETQYF. CDR3 nucleotide sequence: TGTGCCAGCAGCGAGAAGACAGGCGCCCAAGAGACCCAGTACTTC. Based on the CDR3 plus reference TRBV5-4 and TRBJ2-5, the full variable domain is ETGVTQSPTHLIKTRGQQVTLRCSSQSGHNTVSWYQQALGQGPQFIFQYYREEENGRGNFPPRFSGLQFPNYSSELNVNALELDDSALYLCASSEKTGAQETQYFGPGTRLLVL.

The chain couples TRBV5-5 to TRBJ2-6; D not certain. Trimming cost V 0 bases and J 0 bases, with 10 bases left between them. The CDR3 totals 17 residues. Per the germline V gene, CDR1 is SGHKS and CDR2 is YYEKEE (reference sequence). Here the CDR3 DNA reads TGTGCCAGCAGCTTGGCCTCGGCTTTCTCTGGGGCCAACGTCCTGACTTTC. This codes for CASSLASAFSGANVLTF.

J is TRBJ2-7 and V is TRBV29-1, with D unresolved. V was trimmed by 5 bases and J by 0 bases, leaving 11 bases between them. From germline, CDR1 is SQVTM and CDR2 ANQGSEA. The CDR3 contains 13 residues. CDR3 protein: CSVNVVNSYEQYF. The CDR3 coding sequence is TGCAGCGTTAACGTTGTGAACTCCTACGAGCAGTACTTC.

This chain uses TRBV28 with TRBJ2-7; D is unclear. Trimming pared 5 bases from V and 2 bases from J, leaving 10 bases between. The CDR3 sequence is 13 residues long. CDR1 is MDHEN, CDR2 SYDVKM, per germline. The CDR3 region has the DNA TGTGCCAGCAGTCGGATACAGACCTACGAGCAGTACTTC. The encoded protein is CASSRIQTYEQYF.

The table lists this clone with a count of one. At the DNA level, this CDR3 is encoded by other sequences in the same sample as well. V and J are TRBV6-5 and TRBJ1-4; tentative D call: TRBD1 (5 bases). The V gene's germline CDR1 is MNHEY and CDR2 SVGAGI. The CDR3 is made up of 14 amino acids. The V end was cut by 6 bases, the J end by 0 bases, with 8 bases between. The CDR3 sequence: CASRDRATNEKLFF. The CDR3 DNA sequence: TGTGCCAGCAGAGACAGAGCAACTAATGAAAAACTGTTTTTT.

For this clone: Other DNA variants within this sample encode the same CDR3. CDR3 amino acids: CASSVGQGTYGYTF. CDR3 coding DNA: TGTGCCAGCAGCGTCGGACAGGGCACCTATGGCTACACCTTC. V and J are TRBV9 and TRBJ1-2, with 8 bases that match TRBD1. The CDR3 contains 14 residues. Trimming at V came to 2 bases and at J to 4 bases, leaving 4 bases not matched to a gene. Germline V gene sequence: CDR1 SGDLS, CDR2 YYNGEE.

The chain recombines TRBV28 with TRBJ2-5; D gene unclear. Deletions cut 7 bases from V and 3 bases from J, with 9 bases between. This CDR3 is built from 12 residues. The germline V gene has CDR1 MDHEN and CDR2 SYDVKM. The CDR3 loop is CASTHLEETQYF. The CDR3 coding sequence is TGTGCCAGCACCCACCTTGAAGAGACCCAGTACTTC.

CDR3 bases: TGTGCCAGCTCACTCGGACAGGGGAGGACCGGGGAGCTGTTTTTT. Its translation is CASSLGQGRTGELFF. The chain links TRBV18 to TRBJ2-2; 9 bases are shared with TRBD1. With V trimmed by 4 bases and J by 5 bases, 5 bases remained unmatched. The V gene's germline CDR1 is KGHSH and CDR2 LQKENI. The CDR3 is made up of 15 amino acids.

This clone was observed once. This chain links TRBV11-2 with TRBJ1-5, with 7 bases aligning to TRBD1. The CDR3 has 13 amino acids. The trim removed 3 bases at V and 6 bases at J, leaving 2 bases unmatched. CDR1 and CDR2 from the germline V gene are SGHAT and FQNNGV. In DNA form, the CDR3 reads TGTGCCAGCAGCTTTAACAGGGGTCAGCCCCAGCATTTT. Encoded protein: CASSFNRGQPQHF.